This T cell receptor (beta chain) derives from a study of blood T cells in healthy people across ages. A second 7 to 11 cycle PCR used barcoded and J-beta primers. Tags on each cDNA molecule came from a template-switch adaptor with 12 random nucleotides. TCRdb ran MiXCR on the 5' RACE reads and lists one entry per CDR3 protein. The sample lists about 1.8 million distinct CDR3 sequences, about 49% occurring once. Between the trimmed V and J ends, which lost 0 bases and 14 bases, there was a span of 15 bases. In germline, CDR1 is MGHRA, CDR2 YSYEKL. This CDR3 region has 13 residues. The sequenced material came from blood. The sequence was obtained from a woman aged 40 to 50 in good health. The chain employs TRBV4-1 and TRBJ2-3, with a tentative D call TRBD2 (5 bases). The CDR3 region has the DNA TGCGCCAGCAGCCAAGATGGGCTAGCTGAGGTGTATTTT. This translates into CASSQDGLAEVYF.